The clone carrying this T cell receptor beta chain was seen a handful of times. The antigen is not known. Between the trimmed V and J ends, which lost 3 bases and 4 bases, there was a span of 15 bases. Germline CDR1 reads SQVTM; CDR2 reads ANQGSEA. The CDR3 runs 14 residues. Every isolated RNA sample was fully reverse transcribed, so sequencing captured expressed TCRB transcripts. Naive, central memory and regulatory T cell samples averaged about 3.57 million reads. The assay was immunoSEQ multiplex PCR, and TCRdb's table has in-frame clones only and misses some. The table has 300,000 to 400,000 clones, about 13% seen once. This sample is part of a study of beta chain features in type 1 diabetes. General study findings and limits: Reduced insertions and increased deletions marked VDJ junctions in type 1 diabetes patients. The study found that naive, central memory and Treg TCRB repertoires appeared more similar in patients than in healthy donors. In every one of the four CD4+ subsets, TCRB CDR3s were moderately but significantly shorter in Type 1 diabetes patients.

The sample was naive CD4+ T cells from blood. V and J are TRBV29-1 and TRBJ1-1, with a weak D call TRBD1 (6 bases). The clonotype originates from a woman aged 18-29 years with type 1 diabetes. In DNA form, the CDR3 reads TGCAGCGTTGAGGGCAGGGGCGGTGTCACTGAAGCTTTCTTT. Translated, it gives CSVEGRGGVTEAFF.